This T cell receptor beta chain was documented in a study of metastatic and nonmetastatic thyroid tumors. Across the whole study: Peripheral blood and tumor or nodule samples from malignant and benign thyroid patients were compared.

Germline-derived CDR1 and CDR2 are KGHDR and SFDVKD. Trimming took off 2 bases at V and 7 bases at J, with 10 bases between the two ends. The CDR3 consists of 13 residues. Nobody among the patients had been given any treatment before thyroid surgery. TCRdb reanalyzed the PCR reads with MiXCR. The data contain roughly 40,000 clones, approximately 15% of them seen just once; the ten biggest clones take up around 4%. In this sample, this clone turned up many times. The receptor was isolated from a female donor with papillary thyroid cancer or a benign thyroid nodule (not recorded which). Some clones in this sample may be carry-over from other donors' samples. Sample: blood. This chain links TRBV24-1 with TRBJ1-2; D is perhaps TRBD1 (5 bases). The CDR3, as DNA: TGTGCCACCAGTGATTGGTCAGGGATTGGCTACACCTTC. Encoded protein: CATSDWSGIGYTF.